Listed here are 4 T cell receptor beta chains from one sample, sequenced in a study of CD8 T cells in ankylosing spondylitis. General observations from the study: The study identified a TCR beta motif of several highly homologous variants that appeared characteristic of ankylosing spondylitis blood.

TCRdb independently ran MiXCR on the 5' RACE reads; one entry per CDR3 protein. The table records 350,000 or so distinct CDR3 sequences, roughly 8% of them present only once. Their recognized antigens are unknown. Sequenced: blood, either unsorted or a sorted T cell fraction (not recorded which). All receptors come from a male donor with ankylosing spondylitis.

The chain links TRBV18 to TRBJ2-7, with TRBD1 as a possible D gene (7 bases). This CDR3 is 12 amino acids long. Deletions cut 3 bases from V and 6 bases from J, with 9 bases between. Germline assignment: CDR1 KGHSH and CDR2 LQKENI. The CDR3 reads CASSPQGGEQYF. The CDR3 DNA reads TGTGCCAGCTCACCTCAGGGGGGCGAGCAGTACTTC.

The chain is built from TRBV28 and TRBJ1-1; maybe TRBD1 (6 bases). The germline CDR1 and CDR2 sequences are MDHEN and SYDVKM. The CDR3 contains 12 residues. V lost 7 bases, J lost 10 bases, and 16 bases lay in between. CDR3 nucleotides: TGTGCCAGCAACTTCGGGGGCAGTATAGCTTTCTTT. Protein: CASNFGGSIAFF. The variable domain in full, with the rest retrieved from reference TRBV28 and TRBJ1-1, is DVKVTQSSRYLVKRTGEKVFLECVQDMDHENMFWYRQDPGLGLRLIYFSYDVKMKEKGDIPEGYSVSREKKERFSLILESASTNQTSMYLCASNFGGSIAFFGQGTRLTVV.

This clonotype was seen only a few times. The chain is built from TRBV11-2 and TRBJ2-1; 9 bases are shared with TRBD1. The trim removed 5 bases at V and 7 bases at J, leaving 9 bases unmatched. Germline V gene data show CDR1 as SGHAT and CDR2 as FQNNGV. The CDR3 is 15 amino acids. CDR3 coding DNA: TGTGCCAGCAGCCCCAACAGGGGGCTCGGGAATGAGCAGTTCTTC. As protein: CASSPNRGLGNEQFF.

The chain is built from TRBV30 and TRBJ2-1; 8 bases map to TRBD2. CDR3 length equals 15 residues. V dropped 4 bases and J dropped 5; count of bases not matched to a gene: 10. Germline CDR1 and CDR2: GTSNPN and SVGIG (reference sequence). The CDR3 coding sequence is TGTGCCTGGACCACCGGGACTAGGCCCAACAATGAGCAGTTCTTC. Its translation is CAWTTGTRPNNEQFF.